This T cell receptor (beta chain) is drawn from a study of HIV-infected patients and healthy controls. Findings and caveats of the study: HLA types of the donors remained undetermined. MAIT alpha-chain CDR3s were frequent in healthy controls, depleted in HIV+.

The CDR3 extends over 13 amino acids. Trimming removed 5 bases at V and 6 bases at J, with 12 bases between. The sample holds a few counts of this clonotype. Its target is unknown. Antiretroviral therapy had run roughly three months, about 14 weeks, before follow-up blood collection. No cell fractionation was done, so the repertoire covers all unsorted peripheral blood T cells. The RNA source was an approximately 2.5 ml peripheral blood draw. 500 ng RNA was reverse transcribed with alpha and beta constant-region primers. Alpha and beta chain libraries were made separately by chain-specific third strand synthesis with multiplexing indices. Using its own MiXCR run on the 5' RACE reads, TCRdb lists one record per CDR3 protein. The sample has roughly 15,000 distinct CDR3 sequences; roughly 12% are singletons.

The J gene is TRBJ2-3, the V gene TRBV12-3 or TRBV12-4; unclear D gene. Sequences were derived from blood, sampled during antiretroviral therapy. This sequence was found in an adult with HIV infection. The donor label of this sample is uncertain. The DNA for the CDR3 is TGTGCCAGCAGTCCCTCTTACCGGGATACGCAGTATTTT. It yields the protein CASSPSYRDTQYF.